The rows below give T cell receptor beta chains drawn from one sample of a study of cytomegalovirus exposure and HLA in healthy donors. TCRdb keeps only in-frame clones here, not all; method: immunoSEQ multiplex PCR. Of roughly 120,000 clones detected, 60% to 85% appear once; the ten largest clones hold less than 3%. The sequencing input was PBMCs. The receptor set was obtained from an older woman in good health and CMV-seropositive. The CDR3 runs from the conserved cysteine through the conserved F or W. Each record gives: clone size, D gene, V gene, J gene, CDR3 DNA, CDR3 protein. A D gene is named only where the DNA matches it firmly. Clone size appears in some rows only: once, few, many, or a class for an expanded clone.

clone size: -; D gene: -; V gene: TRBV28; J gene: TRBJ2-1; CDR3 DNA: TGTGCCAGCAGTTCCAGCTCCTACAATGAGCAGTTCTTC; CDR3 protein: CASSSSSYNEQFF
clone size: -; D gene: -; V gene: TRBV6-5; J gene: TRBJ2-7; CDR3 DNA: TGTGCCAGCAGTTATACGGGGGACCTATACGAGCAGTACTTC; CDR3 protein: CASSYTGDLYEQYF
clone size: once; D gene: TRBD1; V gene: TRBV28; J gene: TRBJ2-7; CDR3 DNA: TGTGCCAGCAGTTCCGGACAGGGGGCCTACGAGCAGTACTTC; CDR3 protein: CASSSGQGAYEQYF
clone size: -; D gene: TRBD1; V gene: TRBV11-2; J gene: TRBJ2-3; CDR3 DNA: TGTGCCAGCAGCTTAGCCCACAACACAGGGGTCAGCACAGATACGCAGTATTTT; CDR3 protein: CASSLAHNTGVSTDTQYF
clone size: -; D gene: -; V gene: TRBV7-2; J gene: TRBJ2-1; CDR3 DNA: TGTGCCAGCAGCTTAGCGCTGGGGAGCTCCTACAATGAGCAGTTCTTC; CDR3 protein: CASSLALGSSYNEQFF
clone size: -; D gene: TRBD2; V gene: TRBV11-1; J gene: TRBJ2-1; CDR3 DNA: TGTGCCAGCAGGGAGCGGGAGTACGATGCTGAGCAGTTCTTC; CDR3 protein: CASREREYDAEQFF
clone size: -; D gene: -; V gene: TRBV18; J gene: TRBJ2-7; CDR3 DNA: TGTGCCAGCTCACCCGCCAGCTCCTACGAGCAGTACTTC; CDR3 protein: CASSPASSYEQYF
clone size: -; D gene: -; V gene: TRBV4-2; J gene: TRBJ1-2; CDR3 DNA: TGTGCCAGCAGCCAAGTGGCCAGGGAGGCGGGCTACACCTTC; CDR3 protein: CASSQVAREAGYTF
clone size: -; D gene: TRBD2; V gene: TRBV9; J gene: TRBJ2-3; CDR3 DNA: TGTGCCAGCAGCTTCCCGGTTAGCGGGACGTCGGGTGACGCAGATACGCAGTATTTT; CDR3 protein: CASSFPVSGTSGDADTQYF
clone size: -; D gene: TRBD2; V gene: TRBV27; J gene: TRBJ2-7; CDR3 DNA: TGTGCCAGCAGTCTAATGGCGGGAGTCTCCTACGAGCAGTACTTC; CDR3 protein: CASSLMAGVSYEQYF
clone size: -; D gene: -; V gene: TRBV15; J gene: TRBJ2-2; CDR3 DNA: TGTGCCACCAGCAGAGATGCCAGGGGAACCGGGGAGCTGTTTTTT; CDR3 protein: CATSRDARGTGELFF
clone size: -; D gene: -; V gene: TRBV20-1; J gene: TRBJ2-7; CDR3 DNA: TGCAGTGCCAGCTACGAGCAGTACTTC; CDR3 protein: CSASYEQYF
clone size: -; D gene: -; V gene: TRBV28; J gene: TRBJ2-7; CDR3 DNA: TGTGCCAGCAGGCCGGAGGGGTCGAGGTACGAGCAGTACTTC; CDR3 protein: CASRPEGSRYEQYF
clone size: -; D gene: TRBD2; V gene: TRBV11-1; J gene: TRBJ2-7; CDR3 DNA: TGTGCCAGCAGCCCGCGGGGACTAGCGGGAGTAGGCGAGCAGTACTTC; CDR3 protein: CASSPRGLAGVGEQYF
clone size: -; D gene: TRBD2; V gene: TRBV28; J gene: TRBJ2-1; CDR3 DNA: TGTGCCAGCAGTTCCTATAGCGGGACCTACAATGAGCAGTTCTTC; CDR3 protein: CASSSYSGTYNEQFF
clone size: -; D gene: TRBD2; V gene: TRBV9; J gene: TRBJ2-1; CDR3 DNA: TGTGCCAGCAGCGTAGAAGGCGGGAGCTCCTACAATGAGCAGTTCTTC; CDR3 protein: CASSVEGGSSYNEQFF
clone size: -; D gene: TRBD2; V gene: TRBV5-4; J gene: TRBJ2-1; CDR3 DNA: TGTGCCAGCAGCACGACTAGCGGGAGTTTTAGGTTGAATGAGCAGTTCTTC; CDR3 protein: CASSTTSGSFRLNEQFF
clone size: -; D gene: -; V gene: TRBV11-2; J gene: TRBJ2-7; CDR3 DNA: TGTGCCAGCAGCTTAGGGGAGGAAAACGAGCAGTACTTC; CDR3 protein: CASSLGEENEQYF
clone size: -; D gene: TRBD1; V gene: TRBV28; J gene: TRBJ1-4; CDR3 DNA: TGTGCCAGCAGTACAGCCGGGACAGGGGTCGAAAAACTGTTTTTT; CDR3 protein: CASSTAGTGVEKLFF
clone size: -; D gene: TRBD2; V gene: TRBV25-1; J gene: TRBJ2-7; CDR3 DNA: TGTGCCAGCAGTCATTCCGGGACTAGCGGGAGTTCGTCCTACGAGCAGTACTTC; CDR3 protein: CASSHSGTSGSSSYEQYF
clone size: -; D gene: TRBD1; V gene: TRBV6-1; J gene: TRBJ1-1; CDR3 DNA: TGTGCCAGCATACGACAGGGGAGCACTGAAGCTTTCTTT; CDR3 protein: CASIRQGSTEAFF
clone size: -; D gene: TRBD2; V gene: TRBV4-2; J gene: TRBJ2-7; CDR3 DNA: TGTGCCAGCCGACAAAGCGGGAGGGCCTATTACGAGCAGTACTTC; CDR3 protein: CASRQSGRAYYEQYF
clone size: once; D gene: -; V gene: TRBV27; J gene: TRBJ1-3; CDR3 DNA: TGTGCCAGCAGTCCGGACAGTCGCTCTGGAAACACCATATATTTT; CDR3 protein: CASSPDSRSGNTIYF
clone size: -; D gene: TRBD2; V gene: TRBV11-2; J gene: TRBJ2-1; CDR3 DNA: TGTGCCAGCAGCCCGGGGGGACTAGCGGGAGGAGGATACAATGAGCAGTTCTTC; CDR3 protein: CASSPGGLAGGGYNEQFF
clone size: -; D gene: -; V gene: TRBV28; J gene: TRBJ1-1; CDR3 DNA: TGTGCCAGCAGTTCTCCTGCGAAACGGGGCACTGAAGCTTTCTTT; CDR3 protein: CASSSPAKRGTEAFF
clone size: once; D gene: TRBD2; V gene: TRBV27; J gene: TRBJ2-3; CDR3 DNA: TGTGCCAGCAGCTGGACTAGCGGCACAGATACGCAGTATTTT; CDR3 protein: CASSWTSGTDTQYF
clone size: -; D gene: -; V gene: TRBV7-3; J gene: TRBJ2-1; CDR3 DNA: TGTGCCAGCAGCTTGAGCCCAAGCTCCTACAATGAGCAGTTCTTC; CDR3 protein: CASSLSPSSYNEQFF
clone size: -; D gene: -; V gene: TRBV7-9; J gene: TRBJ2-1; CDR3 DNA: TGTGCCAGCAGACGAACCGGGACATCGGACAATGAGCAGTTCTTC; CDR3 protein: CASRRTGTSDNEQFF
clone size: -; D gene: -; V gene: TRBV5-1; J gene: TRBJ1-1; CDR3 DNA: TGCGCCAGCAGCTCCCGACTACTTACTGAAGCTTTCTTT; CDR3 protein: CASSSRLLTEAFF
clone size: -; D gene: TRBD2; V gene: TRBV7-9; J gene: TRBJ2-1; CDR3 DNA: TGTGCCAGCAGCTCCCCACGATTTCCCGGGACTAGCGTGAATGAGCAGTTCTTC; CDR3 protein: CASSSPRFPGTSVNEQFF
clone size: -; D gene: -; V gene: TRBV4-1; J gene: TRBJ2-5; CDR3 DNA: TGCGCCAGCAGCCTGACTGGTTTGGAGACCCAGTACTTC; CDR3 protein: CASSLTGLETQYF
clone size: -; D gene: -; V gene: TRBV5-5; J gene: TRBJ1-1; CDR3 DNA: TGTGCCAGCAGACATTTGGACAGATACACTGAAGCTTTCTTT; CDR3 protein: CASRHLDRYTEAFF
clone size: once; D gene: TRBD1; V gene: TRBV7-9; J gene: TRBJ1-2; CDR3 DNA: TGTTCCAGCAGCTCGACCGGGACAGGGGCCAACTATGGCTACACCTTC; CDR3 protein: CSSSSTGTGANYGYTF
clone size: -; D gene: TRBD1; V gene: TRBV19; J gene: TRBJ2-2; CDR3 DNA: TGTGCCAGTGGGACAGGCCGGACCACCGGGGAGCTGTTTTTT; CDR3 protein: CASGTGRTTGELFF
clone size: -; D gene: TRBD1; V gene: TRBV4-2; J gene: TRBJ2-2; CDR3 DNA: TGTGCCAGCAGCCAAGGGACAGGGATCACCGGGGAGCTGTTTTTT; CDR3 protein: CASSQGTGITGELFF
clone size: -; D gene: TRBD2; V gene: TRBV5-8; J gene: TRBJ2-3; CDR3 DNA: TGTGCCAGCAGAAAGCTAGCGGGAGGGACAAGCACAGATACGCAGTATTTT; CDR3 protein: CASRKLAGGTSTDTQYF
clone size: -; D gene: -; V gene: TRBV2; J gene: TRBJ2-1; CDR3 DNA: TGTGCTGGGGGCACCTACAATGAGCAGTTCTTC; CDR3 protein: CAGGTYNEQFF
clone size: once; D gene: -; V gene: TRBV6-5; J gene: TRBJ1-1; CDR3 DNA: TGTGCCAGCAGTTACTCGGGGCAGATGAACACTGAAGCTTTCTTT; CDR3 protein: CASSYSGQMNTEAFF
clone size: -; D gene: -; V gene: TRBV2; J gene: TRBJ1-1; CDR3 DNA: TGTGCCAGCAGTGAATGGGGTTACAGGGCGGGAGCTTTCTTT; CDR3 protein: CASSEWGYRAGAFF
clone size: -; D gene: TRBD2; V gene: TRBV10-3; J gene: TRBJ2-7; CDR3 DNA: TGTGCCATCAGCTACGATAGCGGGAGGGCTTTCGAGCAGTACTTC; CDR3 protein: CAISYDSGRAFEQYF
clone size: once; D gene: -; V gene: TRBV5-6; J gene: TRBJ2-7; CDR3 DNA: TGTGCCAGCAGACAAAGCCGGGGGAGAGAGGCCTACGAGCAGTACTTC; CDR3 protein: CASRQSRGREAYEQYF
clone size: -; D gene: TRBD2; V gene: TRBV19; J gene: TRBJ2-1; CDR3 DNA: TGTGCCAGTACAGGACTAGCGGGGACCCACAATGAGCAGTTCTTC; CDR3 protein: CASTGLAGTHNEQFF
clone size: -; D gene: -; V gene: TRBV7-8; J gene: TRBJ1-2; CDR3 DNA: TGTGCCAGCAGCTTAGGCGAAGGGCAAAGGGAGGGGGGATCCTATGGCTACACCTTC; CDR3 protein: CASSLGEGQREGGSYGYTF
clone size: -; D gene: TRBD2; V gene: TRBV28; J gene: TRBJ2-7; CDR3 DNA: TGTGCGAGCGGGAGGTTCTCCTACGAGCAGTACTTC; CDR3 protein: CASGRFSYEQYF
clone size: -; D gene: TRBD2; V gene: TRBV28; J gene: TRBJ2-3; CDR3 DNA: TGTGCCAGCAGTTCGGGGGGAAGTACAGATACGCAGTATTTT; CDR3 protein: CASSSGGSTDTQYF
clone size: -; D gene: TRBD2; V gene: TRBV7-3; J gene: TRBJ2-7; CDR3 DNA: TGTGCCAGCAGCCAGACCGGGACTAGTCTCTACGAGCAGTACTTC; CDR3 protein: CASSQTGTSLYEQYF
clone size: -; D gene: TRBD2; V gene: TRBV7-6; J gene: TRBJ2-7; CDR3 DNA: TGTGCCAGCAGCCCAGAGCGACTAGCGGGAATCTACGAGCAGTACTTC; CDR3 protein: CASSPERLAGIYEQYF
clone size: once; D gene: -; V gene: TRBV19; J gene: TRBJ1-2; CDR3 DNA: TGTGCCAGTAGTACCCCGTACACGGGTCCCGTCGGCTACACCTTC; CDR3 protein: CASSTPYTGPVGYTF
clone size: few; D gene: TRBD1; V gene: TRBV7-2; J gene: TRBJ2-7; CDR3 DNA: TGTGCCAGCAGCGTGGGGACAGGCTCCTACGAGCAGTACTTC; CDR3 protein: CASSVGTGSYEQYF
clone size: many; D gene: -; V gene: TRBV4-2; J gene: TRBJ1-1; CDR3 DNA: TGTGCCAGCAGCCAAGGACAGGAGAACACTGAAGCTTTCTTT; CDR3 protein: CASSQGQENTEAFF
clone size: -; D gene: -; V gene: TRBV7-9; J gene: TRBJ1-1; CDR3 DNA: TGTGCCAGCCACAGGGAAGGTAACACTGAAGCTTTCTTT; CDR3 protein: CASHREGNTEAFF
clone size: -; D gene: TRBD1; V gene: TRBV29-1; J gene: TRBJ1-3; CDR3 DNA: TGCAGCGCCAGAACAGGGGGCTCCGGAAACACCATATATTTT; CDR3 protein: CSARTGGSGNTIYF
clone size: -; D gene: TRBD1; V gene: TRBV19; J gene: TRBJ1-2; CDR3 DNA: TGTGCCAGTAGTATAGCCGGGACAGGGACCTTCTATGGCTACACCTTC; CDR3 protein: CASSIAGTGTFYGYTF
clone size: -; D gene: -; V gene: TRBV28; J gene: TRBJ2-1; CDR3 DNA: TGTGCCAGCAACCTATACAATGAGCAGTTCTTC; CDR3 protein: CASNLYNEQFF
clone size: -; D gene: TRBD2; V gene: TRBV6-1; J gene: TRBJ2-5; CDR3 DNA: TGTGCCGGCAGTAAAGGGACTAGCGGGAGTGGGGAGACCCAGTACTTC; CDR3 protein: CAGSKGTSGSGETQYF
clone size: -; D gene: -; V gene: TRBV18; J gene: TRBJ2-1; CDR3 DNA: TGTGCCAGCTCACGAAATCACCCCGGGAGTGGGGATGGTGAGCAGTTCTTC; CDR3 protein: CASSRNHPGSGDGEQFF